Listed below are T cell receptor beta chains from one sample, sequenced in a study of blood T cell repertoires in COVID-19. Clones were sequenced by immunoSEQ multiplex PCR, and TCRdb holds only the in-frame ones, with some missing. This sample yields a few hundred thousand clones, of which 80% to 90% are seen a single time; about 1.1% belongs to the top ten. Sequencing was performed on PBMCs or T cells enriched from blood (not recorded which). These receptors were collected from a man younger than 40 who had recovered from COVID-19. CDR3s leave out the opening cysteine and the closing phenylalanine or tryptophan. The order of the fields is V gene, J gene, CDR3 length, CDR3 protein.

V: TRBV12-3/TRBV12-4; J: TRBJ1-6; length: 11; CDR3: ACRGADRSPLH
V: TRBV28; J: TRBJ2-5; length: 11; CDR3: ASSLYQEETQY
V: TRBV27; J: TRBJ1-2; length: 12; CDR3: ASSTTQGAFGYT
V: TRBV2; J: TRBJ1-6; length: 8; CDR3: ASRRSPLH
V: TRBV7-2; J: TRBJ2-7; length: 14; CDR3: ASSQDSSGVTYEQY
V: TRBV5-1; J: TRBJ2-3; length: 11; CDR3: ASRGTFADTQY
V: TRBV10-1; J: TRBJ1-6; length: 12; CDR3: ASSEPGYNSPLH
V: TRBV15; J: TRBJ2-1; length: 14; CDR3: ATRPPGTSLAYEQF
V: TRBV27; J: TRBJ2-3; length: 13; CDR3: ASSTRTGGSDTQY
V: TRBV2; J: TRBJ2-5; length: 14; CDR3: ASRGTGGLPQETQY
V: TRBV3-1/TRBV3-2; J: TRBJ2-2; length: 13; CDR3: ASSQGLAVPGELF
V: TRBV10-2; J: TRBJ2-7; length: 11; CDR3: ASSGQAYAEQY
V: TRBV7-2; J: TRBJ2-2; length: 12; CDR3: ASSLGDYNGELF
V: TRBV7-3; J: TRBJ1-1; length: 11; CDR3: ASSSTVLTEAF
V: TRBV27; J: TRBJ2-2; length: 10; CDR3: ASSHSAGELF
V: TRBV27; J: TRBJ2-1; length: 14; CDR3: ASSLRREPSYNEQF
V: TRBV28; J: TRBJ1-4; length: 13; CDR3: ASSLFGGPNEKLF
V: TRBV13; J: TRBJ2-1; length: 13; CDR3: ASSLEGLEGNEQF
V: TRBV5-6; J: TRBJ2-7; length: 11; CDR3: ASSLQGNYEQY
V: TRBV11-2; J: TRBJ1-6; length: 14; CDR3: ASRSGNGGYNSPLH
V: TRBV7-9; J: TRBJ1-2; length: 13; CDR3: ASSFGRGANYGYT
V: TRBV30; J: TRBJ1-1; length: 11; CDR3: AWSRQGDTEAF
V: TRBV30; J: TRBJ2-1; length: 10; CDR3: AWSVHSNEQF
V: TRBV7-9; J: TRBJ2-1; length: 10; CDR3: ASGGGFPEQF
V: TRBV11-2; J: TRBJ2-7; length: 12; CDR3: ASSLVGTAYEQY
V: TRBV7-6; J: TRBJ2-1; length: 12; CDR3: ASSSWVGDNEQF
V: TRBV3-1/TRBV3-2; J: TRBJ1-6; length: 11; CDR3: ASSQVNNSPLH
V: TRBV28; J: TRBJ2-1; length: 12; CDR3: ASSPLSGSTEQF
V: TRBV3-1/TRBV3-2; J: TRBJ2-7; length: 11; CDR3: ASSQQGTYEQY
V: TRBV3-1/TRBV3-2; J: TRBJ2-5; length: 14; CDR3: ASSQDGRARGETQY
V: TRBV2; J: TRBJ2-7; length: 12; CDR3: ASGTSGRPYEQY
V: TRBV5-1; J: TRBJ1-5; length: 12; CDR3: ASFLDGHNQPQH
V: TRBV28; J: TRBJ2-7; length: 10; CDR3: ASSKSQGEQY
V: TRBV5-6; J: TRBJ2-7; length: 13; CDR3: ASSLVTRLTYEQY
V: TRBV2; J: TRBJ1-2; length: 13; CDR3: ASNPGLDRGVGYT
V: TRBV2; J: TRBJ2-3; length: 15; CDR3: ASQALRKASGTDTQY
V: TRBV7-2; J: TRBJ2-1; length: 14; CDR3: ASSFVGLAGDNEQF
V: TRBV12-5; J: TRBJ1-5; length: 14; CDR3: ASGLTLGQVNQPQH
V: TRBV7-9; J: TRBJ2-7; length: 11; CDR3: ASHRDTSYEQY
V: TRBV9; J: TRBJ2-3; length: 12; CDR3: ASSVSGSTDTQY
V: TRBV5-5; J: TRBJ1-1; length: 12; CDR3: ASSLASWNTEAF
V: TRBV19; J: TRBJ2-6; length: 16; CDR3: ASSRPPGHSSGANVLT
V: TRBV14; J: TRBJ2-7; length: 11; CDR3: ASSHLPGYEQY
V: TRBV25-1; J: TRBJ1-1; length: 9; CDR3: ASSWSGEAF
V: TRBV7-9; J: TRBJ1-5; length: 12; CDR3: ASSISGSNQPQH
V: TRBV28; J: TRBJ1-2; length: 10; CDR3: ASSFGTSGYT
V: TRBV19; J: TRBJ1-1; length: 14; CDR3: ASSIRNRGQGARAF
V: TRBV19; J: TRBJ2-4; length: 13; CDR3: ASSIGSGVSNIQY